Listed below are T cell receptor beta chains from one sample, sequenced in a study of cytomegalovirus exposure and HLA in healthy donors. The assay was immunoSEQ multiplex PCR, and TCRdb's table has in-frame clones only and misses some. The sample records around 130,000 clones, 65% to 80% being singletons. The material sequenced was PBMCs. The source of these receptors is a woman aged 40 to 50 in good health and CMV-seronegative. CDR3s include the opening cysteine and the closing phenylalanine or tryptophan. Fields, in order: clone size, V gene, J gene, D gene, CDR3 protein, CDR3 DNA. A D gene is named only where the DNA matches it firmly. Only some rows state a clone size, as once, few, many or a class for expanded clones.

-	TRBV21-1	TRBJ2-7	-	CASSKRPENLHEGQYF	TGTGCCAGCAGCAAGCGGCCGGAGAACCTACACGAAGGGCAGTACTTC
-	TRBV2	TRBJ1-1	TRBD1	CASSSIDRGEAFF	TGTGCCAGCAGCTCTATTGACAGGGGTGAAGCTTTCTTT
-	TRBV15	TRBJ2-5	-	CATKAGRLDQGTQYF	TGTGCCACGAAGGCGGGAAGACTAGACCAAGGGACCCAGTACTTC
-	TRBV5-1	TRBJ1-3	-	CASSLEDSRTAGNTIYF	TGCGCCAGCAGCTTGGAGGACAGCAGGACTGCTGGAAACACCATATATTTT
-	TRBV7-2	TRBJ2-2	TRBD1	CASSLLQGADTGELFF	TGTGCCAGCAGCCTTTTACAGGGGGCCGACACCGGGGAGCTGTTTTTT
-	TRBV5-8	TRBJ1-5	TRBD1	CASSPGGTLNQPQHF	TGTGCCAGCAGCCCAGGGGGGACACTCAATCAGCCCCAGCATTTT
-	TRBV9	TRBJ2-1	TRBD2	CASSVSIGASGNNEQFF	TGTGCCAGCAGCGTCTCAATCGGGGCTAGCGGGAACAATGAGCAGTTCTTC
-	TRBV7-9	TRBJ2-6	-	CASSLLQVSGANGLTF	TGTGCCAGCAGCTTACTCCAGGTCTCTGGGGCCAACGGCCTGACTTTC
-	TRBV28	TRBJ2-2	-	CASSFPPRAGELFF	TGTGCCAGCAGTTTCCCACCACGGGCCGGGGAGCTGTTTTTT
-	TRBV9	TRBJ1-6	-	CASSPTQGENSPLHF	TGTGCCAGCAGCCCGACGCAGGGTGAAAATTCACCCCTCCACTTT
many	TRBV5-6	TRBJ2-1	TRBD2	CASSILAGGPEQFF	TGTGCCAGCAGCATCTTAGCGGGAGGGCCGGAGCAGTTCTTC
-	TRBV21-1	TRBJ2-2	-	CASSKPSTSWPGELFF	TGTGCCAGCAGCAAACCTAGCACGAGTTGGCCCGGGGAGCTGTTTTTT
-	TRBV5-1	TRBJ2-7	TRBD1	CASSWQISGGALDEQYF	TGCGCCAGCAGCTGGCAAATCTCAGGGGGCGCCTTGGACGAGCAGTACTTC
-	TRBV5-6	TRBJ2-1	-	CASSLRRQTYNEQFF	TGTGCCAGCAGCCTCAGGAGGCAGACCTACAATGAGCAGTTCTTC